This entry lists 10 T cell receptor beta chains sequenced from one sample in a study of T cells in Graves' hyperthyroidism and ophthalmopathy. The CDR3 regions of TCR beta were amplified from RNA transcripts. The HTBI primer set was used in a first-round RT-PCR of the TCR CDR3. TCRdb independently ran MiXCR on the multiplex PCR reads; one entry per CDR3 protein. This sample has 500,000 to 750,000 distinct CDR3 sequences, with more than 45% found just once. Sequencing was done on a sample of peripheral blood or thyroid tissue (not recorded which). The source of these receptors is a woman between 18 and 30 years old with Graves' hyperthyroidism.

This clonotype has more than one count but fewer than ten. The chain carries TRBV6-6 and TRBJ1-1, with D unresolved. Germline V lookup: CDR1 MNHNY, CDR2 SVGAGI (reference sequence). Trimming took 5 bases from V and 4 from J, leaving 17 bases between them. The CDR3 is made up of 15 amino acids. CDR3 loop: CASSAYSRPITEAFF. CDR3 in DNA: TGTGCCAGCAGTGCCTATTCCCGCCCTATCACTGAAGCTTTCTTT.

About this clonotype: One base away lies a much larger clone, so this may be a sequencing read error. J is TRBJ1-3 and V is TRBV11-2; 7 bases align to TRBD1. Per the germline V gene, CDR1 is SGHAT and CDR2 is FQNNGV. J was trimmed by 1 base and V by 4 bases; bases with no gene match: 4. CDR3 length: 15 residues. The CDR3 DNA follows: TGTGCCAGCAGCTATGGGGGACAGTCTGGAAACACCATATATTTT. This gives the protein CASSYGGQSGNTIYF.

The chain combines TRBV20-1 with TRBJ2-7; tentatively, D is TRBD2 (6 bases). The J call is in doubt because the DNA end fits TRBJ2-1 better. In germline, CDR1 is DFQATT, CDR2 SNEGSKA (reference sequence). The CDR3 sequence is 13 residues long. CDR3 in amino acids: CSATFSLRDEQFF. The CDR3 nucleotides are TGCAGTGCCACCTTTAGTTTGCGGGACGAGCAGTTCTTC.

At least ten counts were recorded for this clonotype. The chain links TRBV7-2 to TRBJ2-5, with D tentatively TRBD1 (6 bases). Trimming took off 4 bases at V and 0 bases at J, with 12 bases between the two ends. Germline lookup yields CDR1 SGHTA and CDR2 FQGNSA. This CDR3 is 15 amino acids long. CDR3 protein: CASSWGQAYQETQYF. The CDR3 nucleotides read TGTGCCAGCAGCTGGGGACAAGCATACCAAGAGACCCAGTACTTC. The full variable domain, rest sourced from reference TRBV7-2 and TRBJ2-5, is GAGVSQSPSNKVTEKGKDVELRCDPISGHTALYWYRQSLGQGLEFLIYFQGNSAPDKSGLPSDRFSAERTGGSVSTLTIQRTQQEDSAVYLCASSWGQAYQETQYFGPGTRLLVL.

The genes are TRBV12-3 or TRBV12-4 and TRBJ2-6; TRBD1 might be the D (5 bases). This CDR3 contains 19 residues. The V gene lost 5 bases and the J gene lost 1 base, with 21 bases spanning the gap. CDR3 sequence (DNA): TGTGCCAGCAGTGATCTACAGACAGATACGCATTCTGGGGCCAACGTCCTGACTTTC. Translation: CASSDLQTDTHSGANVLTF.

V usage is TRBV10-3 and J usage is TRBJ1-2; TRBD1 matches 9 bases. Per the germline V gene, CDR1 is ENHRY and CDR2 is SYGVKD. This CDR3 region has 15 residues. The trim removed 2 bases at V and 3 bases at J, leaving 4 bases unmatched. In nucleotides, the CDR3 is TGTGCCATCAGTGAGCGGACAGGGGACGACTATGGCTACACCTTC. This codes for CAISERTGDDYGYTF.

With regard to this clonotype: Its ends do not fully match the called genes, so a read error is possible. V usage is TRBV7-2 and J usage is TRBJ2-5, with 14 bases aligning to TRBD2. The CDR3 is 13 amino acids. In germline, CDR1 is SGHTA, CDR2 FQGNSA. CDR3 DNA sequence: TGTGCCAGCAGCCCTGGGACTAGCGGGAGCTGGTTCTTC. Amino acids: CASSPGTSGSWFF.

The chain combines TRBV20-1 with TRBJ1-2; D remains ambiguous. This CDR3 contains 12 residues. Germline CDR1 DFQATT, CDR2 SNEGSKA (reference sequence). V was cut by 5 bases and J by 8 bases, with 15 bases left in between. The CDR3 loop is CSAEDGEVGYTF. The CDR3 region has the DNA TGCAGTGCTGAGGACGGGGAAGTGGGCTACACCTTC.

As to this clonotype: A junction end diverges from the germline sequence, so it may reflect a read error. The gene calls are TRBV7-8 and TRBJ2-1; no clear D gene. The CDR3 runs to 13 residues. Germline loops: CDR1 SGHVS, CDR2 FQNEAQ. CDR3 DNA: TGTGCCAGCAGCACCACCTTGCTCCAACCTCATATCTTC. This encodes CASSTTLLQPHIF.

This chain uses TRBV29-1 with TRBJ1-2; D uncertain. Germline V CDR1 and CDR2: SQVTM, ANQGSEA. This CDR3 region has 12 residues. V was shortened by 8 bases and J by 2 bases, with 12 bases between the two germline ends. This CDR3 is CSYGDGNYGYTF. DNA for the CDR3: TGCAGCTACGGTGACGGAAACTATGGCTACACCTTC.